The source of this T cell receptor beta chain is a study of T cell responses to AZD1222 COVID-19 vaccine. Whole-study results and caveats: Vaccine-related CD4 TCRs covered spike, predominating at 160-218 and 743-854. Of spike-specific TCRs, nearly half reportedly target regions left unmutated in variants.

Second doses at about 4 or about 12 weeks were pooled. Remarks on this clone: Its matching antigen is unknown. The junction departs from the called germline gene at one end, perhaps through a read error. Other DNA sequences in this specimen translate into the identical CDR3.

This table comes from immunoSEQ multiplex PCR, and its TCRdb copy is limited to in-frame clones, with some not included. Of 150,000 to 200,000 clones in the sample, roughly 94% were seen once. Germline V gene lookup returns CDR1 LNHNV and CDR2 YYDKDF (reference sequence). This CDR3 spans 15 amino acids. The genes are TRBV15 and TRBJ2-2; TRBD2 aligns across 8 bases. This TCR was recovered from an adult who received the AZD1222 COVID-19 vaccine. The source material was peripheral blood, sampled 28 days after the second AZD1222 dose. For the CDR3, the DNA is TGTGCCACCAGCAGAGGAACTAGCGGCACCGGAGAGCTGTTTTTT. Protein sequence: CATSRGTSGTGELFF.